These T cell receptor beta chains were read from a single sample in a study of Ad26.COV2.S vaccination and SARS-CoV-2 variants. Generated by immunoSEQ multiplex PCR, the TCRdb table keeps only in-frame clones and is missing some. The sample holds about 94,000 clones, around 82% seen once. The sample in question was peripheral blood, obtained after recovery from COVID-19. The receptors derive from a human donor who had recovered from COVID-19. Each CDR3 is given with its conserved first and last residue. Fields, in order: J gene, D gene, clone size, V gene, CDR3 protein, CDR3 DNA. A D gene is named only where the DNA matches it firmly. Size tells how often a clone was seen (once, few, many) or the class of an expanded clone, and some rows leave it out.

j_call: TRBJ2-7
d_call: NA
clone_size: NA
v_call: TRBV7-9
cdr3_aa: CASSLALGQTYEQYF
cdr3_nt: TGTGCCAGCAGCTTAGCGCTCGGACAGACCTACGAGCAGTACTTC

j_call: TRBJ2-1
d_call: NA
clone_size: NA
v_call: TRBV7-9
cdr3_aa: CASRPPLRNEQFF
cdr3_nt: TGTGCCAGCAGACCGCCTCTTCGAAATGAGCAGTTCTTC

j_call: TRBJ2-7
d_call: TRBD2
clone_size: NA
v_call: TRBV9
cdr3_aa: CASSVRAGAPYEQYF
cdr3_nt: TGTGCCAGCAGCGTCAGAGCGGGAGCTCCATACGAGCAGTACTTC

j_call: TRBJ1-5
d_call: TRBD1
clone_size: NA
v_call: TRBV10-3
cdr3_aa: CAISGGQGYNQPQHF
cdr3_nt: TGTGCCATCTCGGGTGGACAGGGTTACAATCAGCCCCAGCATTTT

j_call: TRBJ1-5
d_call: NA
clone_size: few
v_call: TRBV7-2
cdr3_aa: CASSLGAGRLNQPQHF
cdr3_nt: TGTGCCAGCAGCTTAGGGGCAGGGCGTCTCAATCAGCCCCAGCATTTT

j_call: TRBJ2-7
d_call: NA
clone_size: NA
v_call: TRBV28
cdr3_aa: CASITSPGYEQYF
cdr3_nt: TGTGCCAGCATAACATCCCCGGGGTACGAGCAGTACTTC

j_call: TRBJ1-1
d_call: TRBD1
clone_size: few
v_call: TRBV7-2
cdr3_aa: CASSFQGARNTEAFF
cdr3_nt: TGTGCCAGCAGCTTCCAGGGGGCTCGAAACACTGAAGCTTTCTTT

j_call: TRBJ2-5
d_call: TRBD2
clone_size: NA
v_call: TRBV9
cdr3_aa: CASSLSGRLETQYF
cdr3_nt: TGTGCCAGCAGCCTTAGCGGGAGGTTGGAGACCCAGTACTTC

j_call: TRBJ1-1
d_call: NA
clone_size: NA
v_call: TRBV9
cdr3_aa: CASSVAGGGTEAFF
cdr3_nt: TGTGCCAGCAGCGTAGCGGGGGGTGGCACTGAAGCTTTCTTT

j_call: TRBJ1-3
d_call: NA
clone_size: NA
v_call: TRBV9
cdr3_aa: CASSVASSSSGNTIYF
cdr3_nt: TGTGCCAGCAGCGTAGCTAGCTCTTCTAGCGGAAACACCATATATTTT

j_call: TRBJ2-2
d_call: NA
clone_size: once
v_call: TRBV28
cdr3_aa: CASSLTRTGELFF
cdr3_nt: TGTGCCAGCAGTTTAACACGGACCGGGGAGCTGTTTTTT

j_call: TRBJ2-1
d_call: NA
clone_size: NA
v_call: TRBV11-3
cdr3_aa: CASSSTIRGEQFF
cdr3_nt: TGTGCCAGCAGTAGCACCATAAGGGGTGAGCAGTTCTTC

j_call: TRBJ2-1
d_call: NA
clone_size: NA
v_call: TRBV6-5
cdr3_aa: CASTSTSSYNEQFF
cdr3_nt: TGTGCCAGCACCTCTACTAGCTCCTACAATGAGCAGTTCTTC

j_call: TRBJ1-3
d_call: NA
clone_size: NA
v_call: TRBV5-1
cdr3_aa: CASSWGNTIYF
cdr3_nt: TGCGCCAGCAGCTGGGGAAACACCATATATTTT

j_call: TRBJ2-5
d_call: NA
clone_size: NA
v_call: TRBV28
cdr3_aa: CASSSPYGGGETQYF
cdr3_nt: TGTGCCAGCAGTTCGCCGTACGGGGGTGGAGAGACCCAGTACTTC

j_call: TRBJ1-4
d_call: NA
clone_size: NA
v_call: TRBV12-3/TRBV12-4
cdr3_aa: CASSFRNEKLFF
cdr3_nt: TGTGCCAGCAGTTTCCGTAATGAAAAACTGTTTTTT

j_call: TRBJ2-2
d_call: TRBD1
clone_size: NA
v_call: TRBV23-1
cdr3_aa: CASSHAGGRAGELFF
cdr3_nt: TGCGCCAGCAGTCACGCAGGGGGTAGAGCCGGGGAGCTGTTTTTT

j_call: TRBJ2-5
d_call: TRBD1
clone_size: NA
v_call: TRBV7-6
cdr3_aa: CASSLAHRTGSDRETQYF
cdr3_nt: TGTGCCAGCAGCTTAGCGCATAGGACAGGGTCGGATCGAGAGACCCAGTACTTC

j_call: TRBJ1-6
d_call: NA
clone_size: NA
v_call: TRBV19
cdr3_aa: CASNPGGPTPLHF
cdr3_nt: TGTGCCAGTAATCCGGGGGGACCTACACCCCTCCACTTT

j_call: TRBJ2-5
d_call: TRBD1
clone_size: NA
v_call: TRBV28
cdr3_aa: CASRQGAGKETQYF
cdr3_nt: TGTGCCAGCAGGCAGGGGGCAGGGAAAGAGACCCAGTACTTC

j_call: TRBJ2-7
d_call: TRBD2
clone_size: NA
v_call: TRBV5-5
cdr3_aa: CASSRSTSGTYYEQYF
cdr3_nt: TGTGCCAGCAGCCGATCGACTAGCGGGACGTATTACGAGCAGTACTTC

j_call: TRBJ1-2
d_call: NA
clone_size: NA
v_call: TRBV7-9
cdr3_aa: CASSYSSNGYTF
cdr3_nt: TGTGCCAGCAGCTATAGCAGCAACGGCTACACCTTC

j_call: TRBJ1-1
d_call: NA
clone_size: NA
v_call: TRBV18
cdr3_aa: CASSEMFPVVGNTEAFF
cdr3_nt: TGTGCCAGCTCGGAGATGTTCCCCGTGGTTGGGAACACTGAAGCTTTCTTT

j_call: TRBJ2-1
d_call: NA
clone_size: NA
v_call: TRBV11-3
cdr3_aa: CASSFTNGASNEQFF
cdr3_nt: TGTGCCAGCAGCTTCACTAACGGGGCGAGCAATGAGCAGTTCTTC

j_call: TRBJ1-2
d_call: NA
clone_size: NA
v_call: TRBV6-2/TRBV6-3
cdr3_aa: CASSYHVNYGYTF
cdr3_nt: TGTGCCAGCAGTTACCACGTTAACTATGGCTACACCTTC

j_call: TRBJ2-7
d_call: TRBD1
clone_size: NA
v_call: TRBV6-5
cdr3_aa: CASSVGTGGRYEQYF
cdr3_nt: TGTGCCAGCAGCGTCGGGACAGGGGGCAGGTACGAGCAGTACTTC

j_call: TRBJ2-1
d_call: TRBD1
clone_size: NA
v_call: TRBV6-5
cdr3_aa: CASSYSGQGNEQFF
cdr3_nt: TGTGCCAGCAGTTACTCGGGACAGGGCAATGAGCAGTTCTTC

j_call: TRBJ1-2
d_call: NA
clone_size: once
v_call: TRBV4-3
cdr3_aa: CASSQDRKYGYTF
cdr3_nt: TGCGCCAGCAGCCAAGATCGAAAGTATGGCTACACCTTC

j_call: TRBJ2-2
d_call: NA
clone_size: few
v_call: TRBV7-8
cdr3_aa: CASSLAVIGPTGELFF
cdr3_nt: TGTGCCAGCAGCTTAGCGGTCATTGGGCCCACCGGGGAGCTGTTTTTT

j_call: TRBJ1-5
d_call: NA
clone_size: NA
v_call: TRBV5-5
cdr3_aa: CASSSGQGSNQPQHF
cdr3_nt: TGTGCCAGCAGCTCGGGTCAGGGGAGCAATCAGCCCCAGCATTTT

j_call: TRBJ2-1
d_call: NA
clone_size: NA
v_call: TRBV6-5
cdr3_aa: CASRLNNEQFF
cdr3_nt: TGTGCCAGCAGACTAAACAATGAGCAGTTCTTC

j_call: TRBJ2-2
d_call: NA
clone_size: NA
v_call: TRBV5-5
cdr3_aa: CASSLSAGNTGELFF
cdr3_nt: TGTGCCAGCAGCTTGTCCGCCGGGAACACCGGGGAGCTGTTTTTT

j_call: TRBJ2-7
d_call: NA
clone_size: NA
v_call: TRBV27
cdr3_aa: CASSPPPRLTGPYEQYF
cdr3_nt: TGTGCCAGCAGTCCTCCCCCACGACTCACGGGGCCCTACGAGCAGTACTTC

j_call: TRBJ1-6
d_call: TRBD1
clone_size: once
v_call: TRBV28
cdr3_aa: CASSLLGPGGNNSPLHF
cdr3_nt: TGTGCCAGCAGTTTATTGGGCCCAGGGGGCAATAATTCACCCCTCCACTTT

j_call: TRBJ1-1
d_call: NA
clone_size: NA
v_call: TRBV29-1
cdr3_aa: CSGVTGYTEAFF
cdr3_nt: TGCAGCGGAGTTACAGGGTACACTGAAGCTTTCTTT

j_call: TRBJ2-1
d_call: TRBD2
clone_size: once
v_call: TRBV7-7
cdr3_aa: CASSEQVAGGYNEQFF
cdr3_nt: TGTGCCAGCAGCGAACAAGTAGCGGGAGGGTACAATGAGCAGTTCTTC

j_call: TRBJ2-1
d_call: TRBD2
clone_size: NA
v_call: TRBV7-9
cdr3_aa: CASSLGLAGGHEQFF
cdr3_nt: TGTGCCAGCAGCTTAGGACTAGCGGGAGGGCATGAGCAGTTCTTC

j_call: TRBJ2-5
d_call: NA
clone_size: once
v_call: TRBV7-8
cdr3_aa: CASSPDPGQEPQYF
cdr3_nt: TGTGCCAGCAGCCCTGACCCGGGACAAGAGCCCCAGTACTTC

j_call: TRBJ2-3
d_call: TRBD2
clone_size: once
v_call: TRBV6-2/TRBV6-3
cdr3_aa: CASSLSAGGRTDTQYF
cdr3_nt: TGTGCCAGCAGTCTAAGCGCGGGCGGGAGAACAGATACGCAGTATTTT

j_call: TRBJ2-3
d_call: TRBD2
clone_size: once
v_call: TRBV3-1/TRBV3-2
cdr3_aa: CASSLGLAGSSTDTQYF
cdr3_nt: TGTGCCAGCAGCCTCGGACTAGCGGGAAGCAGCACAGATACGCAGTATTTT

j_call: TRBJ2-3
d_call: TRBD1
clone_size: few
v_call: TRBV29-1
cdr3_aa: CSAGTGGGTDTQYF
cdr3_nt: TGCAGCGCCGGGACAGGGGGCGGCACAGATACGCAGTATTTT

j_call: TRBJ2-3
d_call: TRBD1
clone_size: NA
v_call: TRBV7-2
cdr3_aa: CASRLGGAGTDTQYF
cdr3_nt: TGTGCCAGCAGATTAGGGGGCGCGGGCACAGATACGCAGTATTTT

j_call: TRBJ1-2
d_call: NA
clone_size: NA
v_call: TRBV20-1
cdr3_aa: CSASPPEGPGSGYTF
cdr3_nt: TGCAGTGCTAGTCCACCAGAGGGGCCCGGGAGTGGCTACACCTTC

j_call: TRBJ2-1
d_call: NA
clone_size: NA
v_call: TRBV5-6
cdr3_aa: CASSFTDRNEQFF
cdr3_nt: TGTGCCAGCAGCTTTACTGACAGGAATGAGCAGTTCTTC

j_call: TRBJ1-4
d_call: NA
clone_size: once
v_call: TRBV18
cdr3_aa: CASSPPTAPYEKLFF
cdr3_nt: TGTGCCAGCTCACCACCGACAGCTCCGTATGAAAAACTGTTTTTT

j_call: TRBJ2-1
d_call: TRBD1
clone_size: NA
v_call: TRBV7-9
cdr3_aa: CASSSQGATGNEQFF
cdr3_nt: TGTGCCAGCAGCTCCCAGGGGGCGACAGGCAATGAGCAGTTCTTC

j_call: TRBJ2-2
d_call: NA
clone_size: NA
v_call: TRBV5-1
cdr3_aa: CASSLTGVPGELFF
cdr3_nt: TGCGCCAGCAGCTTGACTGGGGTCCCCGGGGAGCTGTTTTTT

j_call: TRBJ2-3
d_call: NA
clone_size: NA
v_call: TRBV5-6
cdr3_aa: CASSLLIITDTQYF
cdr3_nt: TGTGCCAGCAGCTTGTTGATCATCACAGATACGCAGTATTTT

j_call: TRBJ1-1
d_call: TRBD1
clone_size: NA
v_call: TRBV11-3
cdr3_aa: CASSPGRTGGAFF
cdr3_nt: TGTGCCAGCAGCCCGGGAAGGACAGGGGGGGCTTTCTTT

j_call: TRBJ2-5
d_call: TRBD2
clone_size: NA
v_call: TRBV5-4
cdr3_aa: CASRKAGGSQETQYF
cdr3_nt: TGTGCCAGCCGGAAAGCGGGAGGGAGTCAAGAGACCCAGTACTTC

j_call: TRBJ1-2
d_call: NA
clone_size: NA
v_call: TRBV27
cdr3_aa: CASMTRQGRKNYGYTF
cdr3_nt: TGTGCCAGCATGACCCGTCAGGGAAGGAAGAACTATGGCTACACCTTC

j_call: TRBJ2-7
d_call: NA
clone_size: NA
v_call: TRBV11-2
cdr3_aa: CASSLLTGRGEQYF
cdr3_nt: TGTGCCAGCAGCTTATTGACGGGTCGCGGGGAGCAGTACTTC

j_call: TRBJ2-6
d_call: NA
clone_size: NA
v_call: TRBV5-3
cdr3_aa: CARSLASGANVLTF
cdr3_nt: TGTGCCAGAAGCTTGGCCTCTGGGGCCAACGTCCTGACTTTC

j_call: TRBJ1-2
d_call: NA
clone_size: once
v_call: TRBV4-3
cdr3_aa: CASSQDGVRGFGYGYTF
cdr3_nt: TGCGCCAGCAGCCAAGATGGGGTTAGGGGGTTCGGCTATGGCTACACCTTC